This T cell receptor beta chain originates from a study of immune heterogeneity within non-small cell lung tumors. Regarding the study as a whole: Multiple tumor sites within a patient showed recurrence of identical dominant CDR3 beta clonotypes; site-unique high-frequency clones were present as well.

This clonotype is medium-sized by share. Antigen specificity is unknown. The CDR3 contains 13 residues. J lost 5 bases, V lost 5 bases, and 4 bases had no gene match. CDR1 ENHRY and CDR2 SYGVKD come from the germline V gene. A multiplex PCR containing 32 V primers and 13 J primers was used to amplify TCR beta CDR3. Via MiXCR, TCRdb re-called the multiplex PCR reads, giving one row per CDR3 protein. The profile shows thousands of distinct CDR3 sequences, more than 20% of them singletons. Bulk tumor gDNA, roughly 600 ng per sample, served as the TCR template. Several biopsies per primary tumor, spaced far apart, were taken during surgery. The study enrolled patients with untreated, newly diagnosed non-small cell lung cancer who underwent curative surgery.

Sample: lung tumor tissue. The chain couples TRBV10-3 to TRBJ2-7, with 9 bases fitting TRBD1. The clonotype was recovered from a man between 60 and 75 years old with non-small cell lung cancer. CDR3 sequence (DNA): TGTGCCATCAGTCCGGGACAGGGCCACGAGCAGTACTTC. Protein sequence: CAISPGQGHEQYF.